The clone carrying this T cell receptor (beta chain) was seen only a few times. Clinical history reported by participants formed the basis on which cohorts were assigned. With V trimmed by 4 bases and J by 6 bases, 8 bases remained unmatched. Germline V CDR1 and CDR2: LGHDT, YNNKEL (reference sequence). This CDR3 is 16 amino acids long. The data were produced by immunoSEQ multiplex PCR, yet TCRdb's version contains in-frame clones alone and is incomplete. The sample holds about 210,000 clones, roughly 91% seen once. This record comes from a study of blood T cell repertoires in COVID-19. Across the whole study: Among Cohort 3 donors, those recovered had two negative PCRs, clearance, or symptom resolution. Sources were T cells, B-cell-depleted T cells, or PBMCs; the material itself was cDNA or gDNA.

The origin of this receptor is a man aged 30 to 45 in a cohort exposed to, infected with or recovered from COVID-19 (not recorded which). Sequenced sample: PBMCs or T cells enriched from blood (not recorded which). The chain couples TRBV3-1 (or the pseudogene TRBV3-2) to TRBJ2-7, with 14 bases matching TRBD2. CDR3 residues: CASSPGLAGGVREQYF. The CDR3 DNA reads as TGTGCCAGCAGCCCTGGACTAGCGGGAGGCGTCCGCGAGCAGTACTTC.